This T cell receptor (beta chain) was observed in a study of T cells after yellow fever vaccination. About the research overall: The authors prepared low-cell-number fractions using SMART-Seq v4 Ultra Low Input. Study-wide results and limits: Detected again after the booster were most primary-vaccination clones, at 96% CD4 and 88% CD8. By day 5 rather than day 15, the secondary response had peaked, though it was weaker. There was a possibility that FACS-sorted repertoires contained abundant clonotypes contaminating from the bulk population.

The germline gives CDR1 SQVTM, CDR2 ANQGSEA. Trimming left V 4 bases short and J 2 bases short, with 9 bases between. CDR3 length equals 13 residues. TCRdb reprocessed the 5' RACE reads via MiXCR and lists one record per CDR3 protein. Found here are some 670,000 distinct CDR3 sequences, 10% to 15% of them singletons; the top ten hold under 15%. There are many counts of this clonotype. Its antigen is unknown. The sample was PBMCs, taken on the day of the yellow fever booster vaccination. The receptor was isolated from a man between 25 and 39 years old who received the YFV17D yellow fever vaccine. The rearrangement joins TRBV29-1 to TRBJ2-1, with D tentatively TRBD1 (5 bases). CDR3 in amino acids: CSVVRTTYNEQFF. The DNA for the CDR3 is TGCAGCGTTGTAAGGACAACCTACAATGAGCAGTTCTTC.